This T cell receptor (beta chain) was identified in a study of T-cell memory formation after mild COVID-19. Overall study findings and caveats: Clones contracting over day 15 to 85 were CD4/CD8 balanced, with later expanders leaning CD4+. The pre-infection memory compartment contained some responding clones, suggesting cross-reactive memory joined.

Germline V lookup: CDR1 LGHNA, CDR2 YSLEER. A total of 16 residues make up the CDR3, ends included. About this clonotype: The antigen is unknown. Because the CDR3's place on the DNA is in doubt, the DNA is left out and the CDR3 is given as listed by TCRdb.

TCRalpha and TCRbeta libraries used 5'RACE with constant-segment primers and UMIs. TCRdb redid the calling of the 5' RACE reads with MiXCR, one entry per CDR3 protein. The table records about 560,000 distinct CDR3 sequences, roughly 21% of them present only once. This clonotype was sampled from an adult woman who had mild COVID-19 (a few samples of this study predate the infection). Cell type and time point are not known. The chain is built from TRBV4-3 and TRBJ1-5. The source material was PBMCs or a T cell subset sorted from them (not recorded which). CDR3 protein: CASSQDVGRGNQPQQF.